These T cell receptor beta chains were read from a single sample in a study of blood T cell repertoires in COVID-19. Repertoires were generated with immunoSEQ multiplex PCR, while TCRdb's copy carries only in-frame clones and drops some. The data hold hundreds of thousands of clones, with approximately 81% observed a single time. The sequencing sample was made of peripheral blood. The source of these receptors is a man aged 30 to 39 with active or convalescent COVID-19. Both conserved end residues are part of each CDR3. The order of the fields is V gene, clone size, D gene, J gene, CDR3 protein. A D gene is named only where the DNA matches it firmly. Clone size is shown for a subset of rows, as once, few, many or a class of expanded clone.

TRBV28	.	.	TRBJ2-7	CASTQRVPYEQYF
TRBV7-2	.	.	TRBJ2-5	CASSFSGTQYF
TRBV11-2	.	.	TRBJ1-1	CASSLSRTTDEAFF
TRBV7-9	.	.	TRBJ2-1	CASSLVPAGSYNEQFF
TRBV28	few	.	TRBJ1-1	CASSFAGTENTEAFF
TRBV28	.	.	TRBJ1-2	CASSLGLYGYTF
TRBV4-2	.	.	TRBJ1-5	CASSQDRGRPQHF
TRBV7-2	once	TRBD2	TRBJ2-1	CANGLAGGSYNEQFF
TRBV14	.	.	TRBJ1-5	CASSQAGVRINQPQHF
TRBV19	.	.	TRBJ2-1	CASSIGPRPDNEQFF
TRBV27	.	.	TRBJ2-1	CASQREVGEQFF
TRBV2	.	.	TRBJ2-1	CASRVGEVNEQFF
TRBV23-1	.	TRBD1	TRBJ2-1	CASSQCPGQGALNEQFF
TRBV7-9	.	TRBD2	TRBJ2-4	CASSLPGLAENIQYF
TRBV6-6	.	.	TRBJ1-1	CASSSVERNTEAFF
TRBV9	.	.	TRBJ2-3	CASSVERLSTDTQYF
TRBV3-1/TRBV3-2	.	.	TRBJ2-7	CASSQSPSEQYF
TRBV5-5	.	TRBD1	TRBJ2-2	CASSLVWGQGSNTGELFF
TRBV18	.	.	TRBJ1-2	CASSLVEIDIYGYTF
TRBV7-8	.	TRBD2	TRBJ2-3	CASSPRTSGTWDTQYF
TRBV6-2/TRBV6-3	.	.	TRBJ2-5	CASSDGERETQYF
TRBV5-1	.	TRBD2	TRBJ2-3	CASSFLRLAGGPYTQYF
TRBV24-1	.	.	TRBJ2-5	CATSDRTKYQETQYF
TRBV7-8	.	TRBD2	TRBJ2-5	CASSLKEASGRRTQYF
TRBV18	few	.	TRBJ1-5	CASSLQTGTSSNQPQHF
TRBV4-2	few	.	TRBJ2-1	CASSQRLASYNEQFF
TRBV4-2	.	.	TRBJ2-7	CASSQEGHGGRSYEQYF
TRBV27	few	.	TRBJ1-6	CASSLREGSNSPLHF
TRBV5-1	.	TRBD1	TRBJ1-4	CASSLGTGAYEKLFF
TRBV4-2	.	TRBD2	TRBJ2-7	CASSPGLETYEQYF
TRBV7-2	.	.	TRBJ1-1	CASSLVGGPEAFF
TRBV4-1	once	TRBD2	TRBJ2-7	CASSQGRALAGGEQYF
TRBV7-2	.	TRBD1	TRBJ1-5	CASSSQGAMGQPQHF
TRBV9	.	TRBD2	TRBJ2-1	CASSVAPTSGVNEQFF
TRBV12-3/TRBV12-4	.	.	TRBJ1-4	CASSRSNEKLFF
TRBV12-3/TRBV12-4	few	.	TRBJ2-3	CASSFADTQYF
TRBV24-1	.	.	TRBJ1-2	CATSDRDLRAGGYTF
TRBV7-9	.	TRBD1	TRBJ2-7	CASSASQGVLRAQYF
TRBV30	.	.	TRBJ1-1	CAWSRPRGTEAFF
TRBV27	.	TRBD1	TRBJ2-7	CASGGQGLYEQYF
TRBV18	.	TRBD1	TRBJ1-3	CASSRSRTGGSGNTIYF
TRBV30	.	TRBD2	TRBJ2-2	CAFQAGGPGELFF
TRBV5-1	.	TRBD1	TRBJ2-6	CASSPQGAGANVLTF
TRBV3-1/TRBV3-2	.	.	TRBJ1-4	CASSPTVRGEKLFF
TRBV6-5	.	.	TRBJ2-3	CASRASASTDTQYF
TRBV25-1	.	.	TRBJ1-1	CASSPRGRGNAEAFF
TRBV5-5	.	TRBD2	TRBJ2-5	CASSLESGRAGETQYF
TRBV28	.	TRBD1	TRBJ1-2	CASSPTGTGRAVNYGYTF
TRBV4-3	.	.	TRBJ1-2	CASSQDLFGRGIGYTF
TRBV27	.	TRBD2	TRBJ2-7	CASSLTSGIYEQYF
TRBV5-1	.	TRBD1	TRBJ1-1	CASRTGDLNTGAFF
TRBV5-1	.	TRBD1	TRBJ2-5	CASSLFNRGETQYF
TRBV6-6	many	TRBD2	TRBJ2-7	CASSDTSSGDPNEQYF
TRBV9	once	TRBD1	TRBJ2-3	CASSVAGGRADTQYF
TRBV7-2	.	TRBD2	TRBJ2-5	CASSLGLGGVETQYF
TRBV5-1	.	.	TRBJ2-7	CASRQGYEQYF
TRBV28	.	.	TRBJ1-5	CASSLTGKGNQPQHF